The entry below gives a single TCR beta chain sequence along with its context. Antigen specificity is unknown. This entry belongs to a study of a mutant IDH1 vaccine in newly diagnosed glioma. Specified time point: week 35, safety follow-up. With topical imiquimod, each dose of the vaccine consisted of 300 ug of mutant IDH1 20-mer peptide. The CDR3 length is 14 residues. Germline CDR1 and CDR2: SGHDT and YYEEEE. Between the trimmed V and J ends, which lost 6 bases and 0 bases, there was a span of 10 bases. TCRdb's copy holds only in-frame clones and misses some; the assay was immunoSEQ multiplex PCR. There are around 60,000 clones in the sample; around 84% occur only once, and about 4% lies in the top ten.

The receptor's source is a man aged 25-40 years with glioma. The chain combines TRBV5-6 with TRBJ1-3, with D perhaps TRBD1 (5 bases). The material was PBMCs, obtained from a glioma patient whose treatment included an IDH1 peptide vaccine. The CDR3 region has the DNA TGTGCCAGCATCGACAGTCACTCTGGAAACACCATATATTTT. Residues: CASIDSHSGNTIYF.